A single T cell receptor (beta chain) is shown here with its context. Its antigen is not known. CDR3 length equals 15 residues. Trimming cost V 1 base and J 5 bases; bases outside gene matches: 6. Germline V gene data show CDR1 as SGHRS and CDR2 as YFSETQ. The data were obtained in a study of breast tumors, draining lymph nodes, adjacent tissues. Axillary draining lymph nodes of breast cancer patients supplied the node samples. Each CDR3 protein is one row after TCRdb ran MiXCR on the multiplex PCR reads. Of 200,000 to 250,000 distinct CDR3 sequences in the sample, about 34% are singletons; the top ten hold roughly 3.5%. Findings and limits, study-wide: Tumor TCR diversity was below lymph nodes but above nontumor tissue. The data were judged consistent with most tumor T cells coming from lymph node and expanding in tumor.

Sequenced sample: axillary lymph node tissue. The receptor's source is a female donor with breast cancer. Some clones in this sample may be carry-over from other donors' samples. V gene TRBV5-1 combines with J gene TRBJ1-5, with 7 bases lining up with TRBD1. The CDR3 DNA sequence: TGCGCCAGCAGCTTGACAGGGGATACCGATCAGCCCCAGCATTTT. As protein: CASSLTGDTDQPQHF. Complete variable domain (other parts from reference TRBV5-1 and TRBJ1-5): KAGVTQTPRYLIKTRGQQVTLSCSPISGHRSVSWYQQTPGQGLQFLFEYFSETQRNKGNFPGRFSGRQFSNSRSEMNVSTLELGDSALYLCASSLTGDTDQPQHFGDGTRLSIL.